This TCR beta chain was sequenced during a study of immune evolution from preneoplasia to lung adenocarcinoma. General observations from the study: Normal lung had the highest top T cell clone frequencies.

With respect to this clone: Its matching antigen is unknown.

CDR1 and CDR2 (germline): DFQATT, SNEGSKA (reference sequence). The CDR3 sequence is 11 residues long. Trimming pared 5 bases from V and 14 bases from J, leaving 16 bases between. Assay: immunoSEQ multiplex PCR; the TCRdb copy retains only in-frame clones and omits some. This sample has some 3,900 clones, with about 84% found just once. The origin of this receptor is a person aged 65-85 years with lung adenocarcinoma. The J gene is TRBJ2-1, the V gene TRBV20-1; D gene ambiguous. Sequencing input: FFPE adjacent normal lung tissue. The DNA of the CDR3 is TGCAGTGCTCCGCTTGGCTCCCCGGAGTTCTTC. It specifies CSAPLGSPEFF.